This TCR beta chain was obtained from a study of T cells expressing NK-cell markers. Background on the study: CD3+CD56+NKG2C+, CD3+CD56+NKG2C- and CD3+CD56-NKG2C+ T cells, once sorted, supplied the TCR beta repertoires. Seven of the eight sequenced donors were classified as HCMV-seropositive, and one was classified as seronegative.

Generation of TCR beta cDNA was performed by 5'RACE template switching incorporating UMIs. With the 5' RACE reads reprocessed, TCRdb shows one record per CDR3 protein and no DNA. This table lists around 110,000 distinct CDR3 sequences. The CDR3 extends over 12 amino acids. Germline CDR1 MNHEY, CDR2 SVGEGT. This chain links TRBV6-2 or TRBV6-3 with TRBJ2-3. Material for sequencing was blood T cells: a sorted CD56 or NKG2C T cell subset, CD4+ or CD8+ T cells, or bulk PBMC T cells (not recorded which). This sequence was found in a woman aged 18 to 75 in good health. The CDR3 sequence: CASSYDTDTQYF.